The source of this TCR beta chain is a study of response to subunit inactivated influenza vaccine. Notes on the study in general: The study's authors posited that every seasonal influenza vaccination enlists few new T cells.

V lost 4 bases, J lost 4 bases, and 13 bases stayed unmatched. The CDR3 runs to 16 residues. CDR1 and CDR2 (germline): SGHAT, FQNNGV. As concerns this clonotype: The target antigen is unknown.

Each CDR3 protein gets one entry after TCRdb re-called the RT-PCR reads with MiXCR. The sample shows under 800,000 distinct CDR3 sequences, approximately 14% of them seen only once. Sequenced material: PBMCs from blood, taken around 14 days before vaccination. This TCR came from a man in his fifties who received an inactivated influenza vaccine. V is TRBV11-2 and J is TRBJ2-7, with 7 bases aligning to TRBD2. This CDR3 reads CASSSPRGRGGYEQYF. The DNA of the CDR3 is TGTGCCAGCAGCTCTCCCCGAGGGAGGGGTGGGTACGAGCAGTACTTC. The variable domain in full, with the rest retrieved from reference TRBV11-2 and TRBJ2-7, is EAGVAQSPRYKIIEKRQSVAFWCNPISGHATLYWYQQILGQGPKLLIQFQNNGVVDDSQLPKDRFSAERLKGVDSTLKIQPAKLEDSAVYLCASSSPRGRGGYEQYFGPGTRLTVT.